The rows below give T cell receptor beta chains drawn from one sample of a study of T cell repertoires in cytomegalovirus infection. A single record per CDR3 protein comes from TCRdb applying MiXCR to the reads. The data contain some 600,000 distinct CDR3 sequences, 20% to 30% of them singletons. Specimen: CD8+ T cells from PBMCs. These receptors all stem from a human donor in good health (CMV status not recorded). Some clones in this sample may be carry-over from other donors' samples. CDR3s include the opening cysteine and the closing phenylalanine or tryptophan. A D gene is named only where the DNA matches it firmly. The size field is filled for only some rows; it gives once, few, many or a size class.

14	TRBV19	TRBJ1-5	NA	NA	CASSMAPRNQPQHF	TGTGCCAGTAGTATGGCCCCCAGAAATCAGCCCCAGCATTTT
15	TRBV27	TRBJ2-1	TRBD2	NA	CASRPRVAGVAEQFF	TGTGCCAGCAGGCCTCGGGTAGCGGGGGTGGCGGAGCAGTTCTTC
13	TRBV29-1	TRBJ1-5	NA	NA	CSAVDEDNQPQHF	TGCAGCGCCGTTGACGAAGACAATCAGCCCCAGCATTTT
12	TRBV7-9	TRBJ2-7	NA	few	CASSLDAGRKYF	TGTGCCAGCAGCTTGGACGCGGGGCGTAAGTACTTC
14	TRBV25-1	TRBJ2-1	NA	few	CASKSWGPINEQFF	TGTGCCAGCAAATCTTGGGGCCCGATAAACGAGCAGTTCTTC
17	TRBV7-9	TRBJ2-2	NA	many	CASSLSYSTDYTGELFF	TGTGCCAGCAGCTTATCCTATTCGACAGACTACACCGGGGAGCTGTTTTTT
16	TRBV25-1	TRBJ1-2	TRBD1	NA	CASQGAGGAANYGYTF	TGTGCCAGCCAGGGGGCAGGGGGTGCCGCTAACTATGGCTACACCTTC
14	TRBV7-8	TRBJ1-1	NA	NA	CASSLARTATEAFF	TGTGCCAGCAGCTTAGCGCGGACGGCCACTGAAGCTTTCTTT
13	TRBV20-1	TRBJ2-5	NA	few	CSANRQGGKTQYF	TGCAGTGCTAATAGACAGGGCGGGAAGACCCAGTACTTC
18	TRBV7-8	TRBJ2-6	NA	many	CASSKNRNASSGANVLTF	TGTGCCAGCAGCAAAAACAGGAATGCAAGCTCTGGGGCCAACGTCCTGACTTTC
15	TRBV25-1	TRBJ2-1	TRBD1	NA	CASSATGGPYNEQFF	TGTGCCAGCAGTGCGACAGGGGGCCCTTACAATGAGCAGTTCTTC
15	TRBV11-3	TRBJ2-3	NA	few	CASSLSPGLTDTQYF	TGTGCCAGCAGCTTATCGCCAGGCCTCACAGATACGCAGTATTTT
16	TRBV14	TRBJ2-3	NA	many	CASSHPYSLFTDTQYF	TGTGCCAGCAGCCACCCCTATAGTCTGTTCACAGATACGCAGTATTTT
12	TRBV7-9	TRBJ2-7	NA	few	CASSEDLYEQYF	TGTGCCAGCAGCGAGGACCTTTACGAGCAGTACTTC
14	TRBV29-1	TRBJ2-1	TRBD1	NA	CSVVHVDRVNEQSF	TGCAGCGTTGTACACGTTGACAGGGTGAATGAGCAGTCCTTC
9	TRBV20-1	TRBJ2-1	NA	NA	CPPHNEQFF	TGCCCCCCCCACAATGAGCAGTTCTTC
17	TRBV25-1	TRBJ2-1	NA	many	CASSELGDETLYNEQFF	TGTGCCAGCAGTGAATTAGGGGATGAGACACTCTACAATGAGCAGTTCTTC
13	TRBV12-3/TRBV12-4	TRBJ2-7	NA	NA	CASSLGGRQEQYF	TGTGCCAGCAGTTTGGGAGGACGACAGGAGCAGTACTTC
13	TRBV20-1	TRBJ1-2	NA	few	CSARDTGRSGYTF	TGCAGTGCTAGGGACACGGGCCGATCTGGCTACACCTTC
16	TRBV20-1	TRBJ2-6	NA	few	CSAKEAGSSGANVLTF	TGCAGTGCTAAGGAGGCCGGTAGCTCTGGGGCCAACGTCCTGACTTTC
20	TRBV15	TRBJ2-1	TRBD2	NA	CATSRSPRTSGSSMKDEQFF	TGTGCCACCAGCAGATCCCCCAGGACTAGCGGGAGTTCTATGAAGGATGAGCAGTTCTTC
15	TRBV6-5	TRBJ2-7	NA	few	CASSYEAERDYEQYF	TGTGCCAGCAGTTACGAGGCAGAACGAGACTACGAGCAGTACTTC
14	TRBV7-9	TRBJ2-2	NA	few	CASSLQQITGELFF	TGTGCCAGCAGTCTTCAACAGATCACCGGGGAGCTGTTTTTT
13	TRBV7-7	TRBJ1-5	NA	many	CASSSGAGQPQHF	TGTGCTAGCAGCTCTGGGGCTGGCCAGCCCCAGCATTTT